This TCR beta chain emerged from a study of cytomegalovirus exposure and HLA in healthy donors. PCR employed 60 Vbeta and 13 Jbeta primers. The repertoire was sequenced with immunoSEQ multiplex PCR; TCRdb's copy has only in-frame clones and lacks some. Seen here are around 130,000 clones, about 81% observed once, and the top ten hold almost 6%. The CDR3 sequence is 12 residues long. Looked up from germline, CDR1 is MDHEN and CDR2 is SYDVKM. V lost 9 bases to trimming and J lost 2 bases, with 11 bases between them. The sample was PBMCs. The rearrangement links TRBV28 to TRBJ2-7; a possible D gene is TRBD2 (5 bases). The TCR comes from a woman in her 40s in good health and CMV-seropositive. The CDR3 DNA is TGTGCCAGGTCTGGAGGACCCTACGAGCAGTACTTC. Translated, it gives CARSGGPYEQYF.